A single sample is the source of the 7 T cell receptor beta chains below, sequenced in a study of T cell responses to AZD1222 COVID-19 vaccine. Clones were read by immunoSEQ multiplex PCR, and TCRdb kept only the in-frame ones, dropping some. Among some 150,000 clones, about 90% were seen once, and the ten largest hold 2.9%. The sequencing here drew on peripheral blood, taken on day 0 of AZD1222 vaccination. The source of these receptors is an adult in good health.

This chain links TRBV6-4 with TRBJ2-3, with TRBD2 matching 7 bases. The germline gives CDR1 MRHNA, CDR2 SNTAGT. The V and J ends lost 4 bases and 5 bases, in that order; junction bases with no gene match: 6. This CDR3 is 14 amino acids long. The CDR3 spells CASSAGGEGDTQYF. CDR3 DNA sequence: TGTGCCAGCAGTGCCGGAGGGGAGGGAGATACGCAGTATTTT.

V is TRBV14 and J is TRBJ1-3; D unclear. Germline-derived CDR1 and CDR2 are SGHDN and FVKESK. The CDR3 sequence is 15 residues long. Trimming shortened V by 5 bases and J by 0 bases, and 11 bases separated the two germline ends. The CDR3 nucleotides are TGTGCCAGCAGCAGCCCACGGAACTCTGGAAACACCATATATTTT. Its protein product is CASSSPRNSGNTIYF.

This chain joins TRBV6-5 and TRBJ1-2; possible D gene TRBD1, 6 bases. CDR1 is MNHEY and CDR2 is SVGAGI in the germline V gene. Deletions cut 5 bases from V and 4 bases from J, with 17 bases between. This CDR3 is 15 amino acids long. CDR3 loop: CASSPARGLGYGYTF. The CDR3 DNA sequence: TGTGCCAGCAGTCCGGCCAGGGGTCTTGGCTATGGCTACACCTTC.

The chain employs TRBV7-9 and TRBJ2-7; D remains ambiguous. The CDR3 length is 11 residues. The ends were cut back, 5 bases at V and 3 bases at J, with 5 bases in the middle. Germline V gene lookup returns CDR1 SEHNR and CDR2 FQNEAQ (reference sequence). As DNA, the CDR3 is TGTGCCAGCAGCATTAGCTACGAGCAGTACTTC. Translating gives CASSISYEQYF. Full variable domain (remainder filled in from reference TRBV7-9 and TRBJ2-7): DTGVSQNPRHKITKRGQNVTFRCDPISEHNRLYWYRQTLGQGPEFLTYFQNEAQLEKSRLLSDRFSAERPKGSFSTLEIQRTEQGDSAMYLCASSISYEQYFGPGTRLTVT.

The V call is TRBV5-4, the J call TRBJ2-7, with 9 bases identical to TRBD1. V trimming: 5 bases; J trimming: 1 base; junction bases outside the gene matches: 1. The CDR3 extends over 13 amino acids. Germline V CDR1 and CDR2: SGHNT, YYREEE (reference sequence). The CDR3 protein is CASRGTGSYEQYF. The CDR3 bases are TGTGCCAGCAGGGGGACAGGGTCCTACGAGCAGTACTTC.

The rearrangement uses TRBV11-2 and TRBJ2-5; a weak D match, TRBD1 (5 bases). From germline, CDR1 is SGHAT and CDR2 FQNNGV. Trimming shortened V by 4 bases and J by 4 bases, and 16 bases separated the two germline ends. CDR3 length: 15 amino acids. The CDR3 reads CASSSLGAKGETQYF. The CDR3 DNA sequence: TGTGCCAGCAGCTCCCTAGGGGCTAAAGGAGAGACCCAGTACTTC.

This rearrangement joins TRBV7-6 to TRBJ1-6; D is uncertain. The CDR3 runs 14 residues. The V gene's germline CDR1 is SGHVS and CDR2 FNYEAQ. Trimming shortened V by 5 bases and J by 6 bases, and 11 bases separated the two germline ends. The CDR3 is CASSRAPVNSPLHF. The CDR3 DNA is TGTGCCAGCAGCCGGGCACCCGTTAATTCACCCCTCCACTTT.